Sequencing of this TCR beta chain was carried out in a study of blood T cells in healthy people across ages. Then a second PCR, running roughly 7 to 11 cycles, was carried out with a sample-barcoded 5' primer and a J-beta primer mix. TCRdb re-analysed the 5' RACE reads in MiXCR, keeping a single row per CDR3 protein. The table shows under 1,000,000 distinct CDR3 sequences, with roughly 34% occurring only once. Germline lookup yields CDR1 SGHVS and CDR2 FQNEAQ. This CDR3 has 19 amino acids. Deletions cut 5 bases from V and 0 bases from J, with 23 bases between. Sequencing was performed on blood. This rearrangement joins TRBV7-8 to TRBJ2-1; D possibly corresponds to TRBD2 (7 bases). This receptor was taken from a young man in good health. CDR3 in DNA: TGTGCCAGCAGCCACTTAGGGGGGGGCCAAGATAGCTCCTACAATGAGCAGTTCTTC. Amino acid sequence: CASSHLGGGQDSSYNEQFF.